A selection of T cell receptor beta chains follows, all from one sample in a study of post-analysis software for immune sequencing data. TCRdb called the PCR reads again in MiXCR, with one record for every CDR3 protein. The repertoire holds approximately 690,000 distinct CDR3 sequences, with over 45% as singletons. The sample was blood. The receptors shown here come from a girl aged 2 to 9 with multiple sclerosis. CDR3s include the opening cysteine and the closing phenylalanine or tryptophan. The order of the fields is clone size, V gene, D gene, J gene, CDR3 protein, CDR3 DNA. D genes are given only for firm matches. Clone size is stated in some rows and not others, as once, few, many or a class when expanded.

>-|TRBV6-5|-|TRBJ2-7
CASGDTVYEQYF
TGTGCCAGTGGAGACACCGTCTACGAGCAGTACTTC
>-|TRBV7-8|-|TRBJ2-7
CASSPRGQPGFEQYF
TGTGCCAGCAGCCCCAGAGGACAGCCTGGCTTCGAGCAGTACTTC
>-|TRBV5-1|TRBD1|TRBJ1-1
CASSPPLGGEGNTEAFF
TGCGCCAGCAGCCCCCCGTTAGGGGGCGAGGGGAACACTGAAGCTTTCTTT
>-|TRBV5-1|TRBD2|TRBJ2-7
CASSLTSGRAYEQYF
TGCGCCAGCAGCTTGACTAGCGGGAGGGCCTACGAGCAGTACTTC
>-|TRBV6-4|-|TRBJ2-1
CASSEYGQPGIYEQFF
TGTGCCAGCAGTGAATACGGGCAGCCTGGGATATATGAACAGTTCTTC
>few|TRBV6-2/TRBV6-3|-|TRBJ1-1
CATQVANTEAFF
TGTGCCACTCAGGTTGCGAACACTGAAGCTTTCTTT
>-|TRBV30|-|TRBJ2-1
CAWSNKNEQFF
TGTGCCTGGAGTAACAAGAATGAGCAGTTCTTC
>-|TRBV27|TRBD1|TRBJ2-5
CASRLGQGHLQETQYF
TGTGCCAGCAGACTCGGACAGGGCCACCTCCAAGAGACCCAGTACTTC
>-|TRBV6-5|TRBD1|TRBJ2-7
CASRSPGQGGSYEQYF
TGTGCCAGCAGGTCTCCGGGACAGGGAGGTTCCTACGAGCAGTACTTC
>-|TRBV9|-|TRBJ2-6
CASSVDSTSSGANVLTF
TGTGCCAGCAGCGTCGACAGCACCAGCTCTGGGGCCAACGTCCTGACTTTC
>-|TRBV4-3|-|TRBJ2-7
CASSQDSTSSYEQYF
TGCGCCAGCAGCCAAGATAGCACATCTTCCTACGAGCAGTACTTC
>-|TRBV30|-|TRBJ2-1
CACSTVSSYNEQFF
TGTGCCTGTTCGACAGTCAGCTCCTACAATGAGCAGTTCTTC
>-|TRBV13|-|TRBJ2-7
CASSLKVAALVPEQYF
TGTGCCAGCAGCTTAAAGGTAGCGGCCCTCGTCCCTGAGCAGTACTTC
>-|TRBV28|-|TRBJ1-2
CASSLTPLYGYTF
TGTGCCAGCAGCCTCACCCCCCTATATGGCTACACCTTC
>few|TRBV29-1|-|TRBJ1-1
CSVDSVINTEAFF
TGCAGCGTTGATTCTGTGATCAACACTGAAGCTTTCTTT